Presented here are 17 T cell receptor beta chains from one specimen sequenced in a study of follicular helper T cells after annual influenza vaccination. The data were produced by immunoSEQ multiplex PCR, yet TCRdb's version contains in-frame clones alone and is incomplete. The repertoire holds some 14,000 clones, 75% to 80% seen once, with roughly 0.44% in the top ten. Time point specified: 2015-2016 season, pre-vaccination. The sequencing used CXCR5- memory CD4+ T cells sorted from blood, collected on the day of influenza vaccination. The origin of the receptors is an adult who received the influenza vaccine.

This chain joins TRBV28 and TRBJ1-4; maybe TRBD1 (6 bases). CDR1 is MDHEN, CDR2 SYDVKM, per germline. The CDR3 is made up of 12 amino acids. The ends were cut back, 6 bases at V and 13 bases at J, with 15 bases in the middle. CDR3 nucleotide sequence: TGTGCCAGCAGCCTGGGGGGGCAGGGACTGTTTTTT. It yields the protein CASSLGGQGLFF.

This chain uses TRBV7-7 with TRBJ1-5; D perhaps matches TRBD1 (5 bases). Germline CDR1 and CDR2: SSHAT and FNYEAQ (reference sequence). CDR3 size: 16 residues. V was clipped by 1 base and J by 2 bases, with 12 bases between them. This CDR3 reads CASSLVRQGGNQPQHF. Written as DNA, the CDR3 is TGTGCCAGCAGCTTAGTTCGGCAGGGCGGCAATCAGCCCCAGCATTTT.

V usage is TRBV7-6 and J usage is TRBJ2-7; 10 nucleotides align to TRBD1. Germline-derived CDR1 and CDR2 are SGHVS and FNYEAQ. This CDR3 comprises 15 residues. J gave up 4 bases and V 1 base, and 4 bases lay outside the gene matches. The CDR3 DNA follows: TGTGCCAGCAGCTTAGGAGGGGGACAGGGGTACGAGCAGTACTTC. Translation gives CASSLGGGQGYEQYF.

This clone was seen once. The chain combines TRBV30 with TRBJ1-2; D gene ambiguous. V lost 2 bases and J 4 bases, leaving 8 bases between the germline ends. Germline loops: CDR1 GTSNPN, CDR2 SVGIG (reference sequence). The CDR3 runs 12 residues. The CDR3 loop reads CAWSMSGYGYTF. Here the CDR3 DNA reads TGTGCCTGGAGTATGTCAGGCTATGGCTACACCTTC.

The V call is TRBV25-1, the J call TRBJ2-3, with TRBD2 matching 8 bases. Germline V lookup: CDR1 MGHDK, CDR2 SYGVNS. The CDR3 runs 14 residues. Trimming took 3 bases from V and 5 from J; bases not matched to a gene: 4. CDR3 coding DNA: TGTGCCAGCAGTGACTATCTAGCGGGAGATACGCAGTATTTT. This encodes CASSDYLAGDTQYF.

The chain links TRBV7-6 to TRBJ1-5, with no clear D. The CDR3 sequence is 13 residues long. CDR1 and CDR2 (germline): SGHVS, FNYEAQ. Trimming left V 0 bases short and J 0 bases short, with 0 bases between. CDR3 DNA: TGTGCCAGCAGCTTAGCTAGCAATCAGCCCCAGCATTTT. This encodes CASSLASNQPQHF.

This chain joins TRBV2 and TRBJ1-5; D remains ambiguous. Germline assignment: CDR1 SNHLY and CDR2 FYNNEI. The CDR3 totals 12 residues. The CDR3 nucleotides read TGTGCTTCTGGGGATGGCAATCAGCCCCAGCATTTT. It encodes CASGDGNQPQHF.

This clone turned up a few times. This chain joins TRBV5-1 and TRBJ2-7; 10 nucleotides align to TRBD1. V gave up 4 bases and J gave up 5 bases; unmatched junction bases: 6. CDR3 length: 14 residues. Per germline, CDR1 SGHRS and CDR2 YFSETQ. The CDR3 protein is CASSRGQGIHEQYF. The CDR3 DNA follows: TGCGCCAGCAGCAGGGGACAGGGGATCCACGAGCAGTACTTC.

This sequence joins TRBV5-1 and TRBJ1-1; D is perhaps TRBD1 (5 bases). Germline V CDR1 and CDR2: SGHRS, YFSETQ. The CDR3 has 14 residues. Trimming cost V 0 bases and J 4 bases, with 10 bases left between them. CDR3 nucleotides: TGCGCCAGCAGCTTGGCCAGGGTACGCACTGAAGCTTTCTTT. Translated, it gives CASSLARVRTEAFF.

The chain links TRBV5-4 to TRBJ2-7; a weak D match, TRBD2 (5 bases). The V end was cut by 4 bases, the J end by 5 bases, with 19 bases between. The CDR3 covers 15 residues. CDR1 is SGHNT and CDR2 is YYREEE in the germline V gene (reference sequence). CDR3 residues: CASSPNSGGYHEQYF. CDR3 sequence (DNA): TGTGCCAGCAGCCCCAATTCAGGAGGCTACCACGAGCAGTACTTC.

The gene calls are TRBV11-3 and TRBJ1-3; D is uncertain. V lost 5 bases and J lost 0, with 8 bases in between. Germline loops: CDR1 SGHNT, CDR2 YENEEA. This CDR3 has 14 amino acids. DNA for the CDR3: TGTGCCAGCAGCACGGCGGGCTCTGGAAACACCATATATTTT. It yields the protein CASSTAGSGNTIYF.

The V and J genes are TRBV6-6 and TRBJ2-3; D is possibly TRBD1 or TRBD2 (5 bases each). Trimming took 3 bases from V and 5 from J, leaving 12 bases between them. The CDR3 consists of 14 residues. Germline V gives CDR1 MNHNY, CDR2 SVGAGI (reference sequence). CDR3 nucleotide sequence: TGTGCCAGCAGTTATGGGGACGCACAAGATACGCAGTATTTT. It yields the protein CASSYGDAQDTQYF.

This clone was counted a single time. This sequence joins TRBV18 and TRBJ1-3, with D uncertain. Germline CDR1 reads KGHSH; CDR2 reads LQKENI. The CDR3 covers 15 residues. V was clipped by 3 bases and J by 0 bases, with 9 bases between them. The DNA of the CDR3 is TGTGCCAGCTCACCTTCGACGAGCTCTGGAAACACCATATATTTT. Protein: CASSPSTSSGNTIYF.

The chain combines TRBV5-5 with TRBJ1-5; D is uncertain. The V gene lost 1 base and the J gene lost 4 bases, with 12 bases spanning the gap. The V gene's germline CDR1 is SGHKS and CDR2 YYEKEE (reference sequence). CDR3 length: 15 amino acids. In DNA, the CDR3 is TGTGCCAGCAGCTTGTTCTCGGGAGGAAATCAGCCCCAGCATTTT. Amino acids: CASSLFSGGNQPQHF.

DNA for the CDR3: TGTGCCAGCAGCAGGGACAGTACCGTACAGTACTTC. Protein: CASSRDSTVQYF. This sequence joins TRBV5-8 and TRBJ2-5; 7 positions agree with TRBD1. Germline V gene data show CDR1 as SGHTS and CDR2 as YDEGEE. After removal of 4 bases from V and 11 bases from J, the junction contained 8 bases not matched to a gene. This CDR3 has 12 residues. Based on the CDR3 plus reference TRBV5-8 and TRBJ2-5, the full variable domain is EAGVTQSPTHLIKTRGQQATLRCSPISGHTSVYWYQQALGLGLQFLLWYDEGEERNRGNFPPRFSGRQFPNYSSELNVNALELEDSALYLCASSRDSTVQYFGPGTRLLVL.

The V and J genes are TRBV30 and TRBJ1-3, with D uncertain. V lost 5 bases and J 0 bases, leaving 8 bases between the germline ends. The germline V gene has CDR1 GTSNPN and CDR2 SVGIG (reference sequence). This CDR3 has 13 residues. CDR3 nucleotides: TGTGCCTGGCGTCGGAGCTCTGGAAACACCATATATTTT. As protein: CAWRRSSGNTIYF.

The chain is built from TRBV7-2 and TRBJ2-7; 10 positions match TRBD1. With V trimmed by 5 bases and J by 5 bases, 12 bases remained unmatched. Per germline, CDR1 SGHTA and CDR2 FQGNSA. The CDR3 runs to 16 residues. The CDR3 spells CASSPLTGGPVHEQYF. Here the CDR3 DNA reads TGTGCCAGCAGCCCCTTGACAGGGGGCCCGGTACACGAGCAGTACTTC.